This record looks at one TCR beta chain sequence and its context. Original handling: Nucleated cell counts were estimated from reference gene primer amplification. Some clones are missing from TCRdb's copy, which holds only in-frame ones; the method was immunoSEQ multiplex PCR. The V and J calls and clone size come from that table; D and trimming were worked out from the DNA. The table lists over 90,000 clones, about 86% of them singletons. This entry comes from a study of blood T cell repertoires in COVID-19. Looking at the study overall: Samples came from the United States, Italy and Spain, spanning acute and convalescent COVID-19. Nucleic acid was either cDNA or gDNA, and it came from T cells, B-cell-depleted T cells, or PBMCs.

V lost 3 bases and J 3 bases, leaving 8 bases between the germline ends. The CDR3 consists of 13 residues. The germline gives CDR1 ENHRY, CDR2 SYGVKD. The chain recombines TRBV10-3 with TRBJ1-2; the D gene is possibly TRBD1 (6 bases). The sample comprised peripheral blood. The origin of this receptor is an older woman in a cohort sampled during active or convalescent COVID-19. The CDR3 spells CAISERTDYGYTF. CDR3 nucleotides: TGTGCCATCAGTGAACGGACAGACTATGGCTACACCTTC.